The rows below give T cell receptor beta chains drawn from one sample of a study of blood T cell repertoires in COVID-19. Profiling relied on immunoSEQ multiplex PCR, and the TCRdb table lists in-frame clones only, not all of them. The sample lists roughly 100,000 clones; 70% to 90% were seen once. The sample comprised peripheral blood. These receptors were collected from a man between 45 and 60 years old in a cohort sampled during active COVID-19. The CDR3 runs from the conserved cysteine through the conserved F or W. Fields, in order: J gene, D gene, clone size, V gene, CDR3 DNA, CDR3 protein. D genes are given only for firm matches. A row's size may be missing; if present it is once, few, many or a size class.

>TRBJ1-5|-|-|TRBV7-8
TGTGCCAGCAGCTTAGCGGGGGGAGGGGGCAATCAGCCCCAGCATTTT
CASSLAGGGGNQPQHF
>TRBJ1-1|-|-|TRBV21-1
TGTGCCAGCAGCAAAGGGGAGGGGAGAGGCACTGAAGCTTTCTTT
CASSKGEGRGTEAFF
>TRBJ1-2|TRBD1|-|TRBV7-9
TGTGCCAGCAGCGGCGGGGGACAGGGGGGCTACACCTTC
CASSGGGQGGYTF
>TRBJ2-5|TRBD2|-|TRBV5-1
TGCGCCAGCAGCTCCCCCGGGACTAGGGAGACCCAGTACTTC
CASSSPGTRETQYF
>TRBJ2-7|-|-|TRBV5-1
TGCGCCAGCAGCTCGGGACTCAATGACTACGAGCAGTACTTC
CASSSGLNDYEQYF
>TRBJ2-3|TRBD2|-|TRBV9
TGTGCCAGCAGCTCCGCGACTAGCGGGGGTAAAGATACGCAGTATTTT
CASSSATSGGKDTQYF
>TRBJ2-1|TRBD2|-|TRBV6-2/TRBV6-3
TGTGCCGGCACCCCTGGCGGGGGGGTAGGGAACAAGGAGCAGTTCTTC
CAGTPGGGVGNKEQFF
>TRBJ2-3|TRBD2|few|TRBV7-9
TGTGCCAGCAGCGCGAGAACTAGCGGGTTGGACACAGATACGCAGTATTTT
CASSARTSGLDTDTQYF
>TRBJ1-5|TRBD1|-|TRBV4-1
TGCGCCAGCAGCCAAGAGGACAGGGTGAATCAGCCCCAGCATTTT
CASSQEDRVNQPQHF
>TRBJ1-5|-|-|TRBV20-1
TGCAGTGCTAGATCAGGTCAGCCCCAGCATTTT
CSARSGQPQHF